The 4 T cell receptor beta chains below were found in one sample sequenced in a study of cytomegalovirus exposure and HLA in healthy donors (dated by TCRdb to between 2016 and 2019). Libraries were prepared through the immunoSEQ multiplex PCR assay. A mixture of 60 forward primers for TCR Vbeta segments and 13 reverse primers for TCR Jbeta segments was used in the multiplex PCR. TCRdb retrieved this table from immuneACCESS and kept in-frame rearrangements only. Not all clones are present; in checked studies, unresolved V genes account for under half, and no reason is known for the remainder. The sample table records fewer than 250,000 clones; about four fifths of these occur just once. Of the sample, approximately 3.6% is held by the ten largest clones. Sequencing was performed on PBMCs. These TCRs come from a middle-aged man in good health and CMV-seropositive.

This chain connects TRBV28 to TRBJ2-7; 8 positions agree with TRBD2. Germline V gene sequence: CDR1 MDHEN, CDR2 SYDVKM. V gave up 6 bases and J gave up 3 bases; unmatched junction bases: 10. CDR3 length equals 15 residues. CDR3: CASRSGGLTSYEQYF. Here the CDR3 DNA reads TGTGCCAGCAGAAGCGGGGGACTAACCAGCTACGAGCAGTACTTC.

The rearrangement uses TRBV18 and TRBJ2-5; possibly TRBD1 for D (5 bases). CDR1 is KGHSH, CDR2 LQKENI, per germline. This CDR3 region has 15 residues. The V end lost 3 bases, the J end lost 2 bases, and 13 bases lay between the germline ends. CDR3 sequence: CASSPEQVMQETQYF. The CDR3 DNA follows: TGTGCCAGCTCACCCGAACAGGTGATGCAAGAGACCCAGTACTTC.

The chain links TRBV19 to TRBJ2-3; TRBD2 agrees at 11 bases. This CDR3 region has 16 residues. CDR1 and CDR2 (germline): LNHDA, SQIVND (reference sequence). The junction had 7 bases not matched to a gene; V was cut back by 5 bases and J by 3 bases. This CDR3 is CASSPLAGGLTDTQYF. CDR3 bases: TGTGCCAGTAGTCCCCTAGCGGGAGGTTTAACAGATACGCAGTATTTT.

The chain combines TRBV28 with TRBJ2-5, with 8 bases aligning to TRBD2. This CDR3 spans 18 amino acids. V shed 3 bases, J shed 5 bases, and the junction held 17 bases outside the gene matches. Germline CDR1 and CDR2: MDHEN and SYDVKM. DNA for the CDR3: TGTGCCAGCAGTTTCGGGGGACTAGTAGGGGGGTTGCGGGAGACCCAGTACTTC. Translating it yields CASSFGGLVGGLRETQYF.